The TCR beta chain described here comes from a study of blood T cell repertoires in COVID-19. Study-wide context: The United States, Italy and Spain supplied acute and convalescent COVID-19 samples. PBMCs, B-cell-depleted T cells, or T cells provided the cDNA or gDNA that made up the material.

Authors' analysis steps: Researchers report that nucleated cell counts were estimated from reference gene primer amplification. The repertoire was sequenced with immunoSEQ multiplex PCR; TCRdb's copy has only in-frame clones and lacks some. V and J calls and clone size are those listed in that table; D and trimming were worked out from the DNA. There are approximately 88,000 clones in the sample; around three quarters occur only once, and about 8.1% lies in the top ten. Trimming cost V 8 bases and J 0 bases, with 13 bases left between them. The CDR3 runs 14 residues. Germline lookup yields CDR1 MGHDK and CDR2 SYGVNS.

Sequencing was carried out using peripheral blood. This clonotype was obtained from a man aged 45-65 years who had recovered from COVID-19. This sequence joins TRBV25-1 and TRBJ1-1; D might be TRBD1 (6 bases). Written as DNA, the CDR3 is TGTGCCAGCGGTACAGGGAAGGTGAACACTGAAGCTTTCTTT. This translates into CASGTGKVNTEAFF.